The rows below give T cell receptor beta chains drawn from one sample of a study of identical twins. MiXCR, applied by TCRdb to the 5' RACE reads, yields one record per CDR3 protein. The sample lists a few hundred thousand distinct CDR3 sequences, about 18% occurring once. Sequencing used naive T cells sorted from blood. Every receptor here comes from a man aged 45 to 65 in good health. The CDR3 runs from the conserved cysteine through the conserved F or W. Fields, in order: CDR3 DNA, CDR3 protein, J gene, D gene, V gene, clone size. D genes are given only for firm matches. Clone size is given for some rows only: seen once, a few or many times, or a class if the clone is expanded.

CDR3nt: TGCGCCAGCGGACCCGGGACAGACATTTTCAATGAGCAGTTCTTC
CDR3aa: CASGPGTDIFNEQFF
j_gene: TRBJ2-1
d_gene: TRBD1
v_gene: TRBV5-1
abundance: many

CDR3nt: TGTGCCAGCAGTCTGGGACAGGATCTCTCCTACGAGCAGTACTTC
CDR3aa: CASSLGQDLSYEQYF
j_gene: TRBJ2-7
d_gene: TRBD1
v_gene: TRBV2
abundance: NA

CDR3nt: TGTGCCAGCATTGGCTACCTAGGCGGGAGCTCCTACAATGAGCAGTTCTTC
CDR3aa: CASIGYLGGSSYNEQFF
j_gene: TRBJ2-1
d_gene: TRBD2
v_gene: TRBV2
abundance: many

CDR3nt: TGTGCCAACGGCCAGGGGGTTCCTGGGGCCAACGTCCTGACTTTC
CDR3aa: CANGQGVPGANVLTF
j_gene: TRBJ2-6
d_gene: TRBD1
v_gene: TRBV12-3/TRBV12-4
abundance: few

CDR3nt: TGCAGTGCTAGAGAGGGCGTAGCGGGAGGGGGGACCGGGGAGCTGTTTTTT
CDR3aa: CSAREGVAGGGTGELFF
j_gene: TRBJ2-2
d_gene: TRBD2
v_gene: TRBV20-1
abundance: many

CDR3nt: TGTGCCAGCAGTTTAGTGGTGACAGGGCCATCCTACGAGCAGTACTTC
CDR3aa: CASSLVVTGPSYEQYF
j_gene: TRBJ2-7
d_gene: TRBD1
v_gene: TRBV12-3/TRBV12-4
abundance: NA

CDR3nt: TGTGCCAGCAGCTTAGCTGGATACATCTACGAGCAGTACTTC
CDR3aa: CASSLAGYIYEQYF
j_gene: TRBJ2-7
d_gene: NA
v_gene: TRBV7-2
abundance: few

CDR3nt: TGTGCCAGTAGTATTAGGCCGCGACTCACAGATACGCAGTATTTT
CDR3aa: CASSIRPRLTDTQYF
j_gene: TRBJ2-3
d_gene: NA
v_gene: TRBV19
abundance: few

CDR3nt: TGCGCCAGCAGCCAAGAGTTCTTCGGACAGGGGGCCTACGAGCAGTACTTC
CDR3aa: CASSQEFFGQGAYEQYF
j_gene: TRBJ2-7
d_gene: TRBD1
v_gene: TRBV4-3
abundance: few

CDR3nt: TGTGCCAGCAGCTTATACGGGAGGGCCGGTGATGAGCAGTTCTTC
CDR3aa: CASSLYGRAGDEQFF
j_gene: TRBJ2-1
d_gene: TRBD2
v_gene: TRBV7-6
abundance: once

CDR3nt: TGTGCCAGCAGCCAAAATTCTGTCCGCCCTAAAATGAACACTGAAGCTTTCTTT
CDR3aa: CASSQNSVRPKMNTEAFF
j_gene: TRBJ1-1
d_gene: NA
v_gene: TRBV3-1
abundance: few

CDR3nt: TGCGCCAGCAGCTTGGCGTCAGGGAGTTTGGCCTACGAGCAGTACTTC
CDR3aa: CASSLASGSLAYEQYF
j_gene: TRBJ2-7
d_gene: NA
v_gene: TRBV5-1
abundance: NA

CDR3nt: TGTGCCAGCAGCTTATCCTCCGTGACAGATTACAAAAACATTCAGTACTTC
CDR3aa: CASSLSSVTDYKNIQYF
j_gene: TRBJ2-4
d_gene: NA
v_gene: TRBV7-8
abundance: NA

CDR3nt: TGCAGCGTTGAAGGGCTAGCAGAGTACAATGAGCAGTTCTTC
CDR3aa: CSVEGLAEYNEQFF
j_gene: TRBJ2-1
d_gene: NA
v_gene: TRBV29-1
abundance: many

CDR3nt: TGTGCCAGCAGTCCCCAGGTGAGGGTGGAAGGCGAGCAGTACTTC
CDR3aa: CASSPQVRVEGEQYF
j_gene: TRBJ2-7
d_gene: NA
v_gene: TRBV12-3/TRBV12-4
abundance: many

CDR3nt: TGTGCCAGCAGCCAAGAGGCCGCCCGGCAGGGGGCTGTTATGAATGAGCAGTTCTTC
CDR3aa: CASSQEAARQGAVMNEQFF
j_gene: TRBJ2-1
d_gene: TRBD1
v_gene: TRBV14
abundance: once

CDR3nt: TGTGCCAGCAGTTTATTTGCGGCAGGGACTAGCCCTAATGAGCAGTTCTTC
CDR3aa: CASSLFAAGTSPNEQFF
j_gene: TRBJ2-1
d_gene: TRBD2
v_gene: TRBV27
abundance: few

CDR3nt: TGCGCCAGCAGCTTGATAGGGGGCCTGAACACTGAAGCTTTCTTT
CDR3aa: CASSLIGGLNTEAFF
j_gene: TRBJ1-1
d_gene: TRBD1
v_gene: TRBV5-1
abundance: NA

CDR3nt: TGTGCCAGCAGCCTTTTTAGGGGCATTCCCTACGAGCAGTACTTC
CDR3aa: CASSLFRGIPYEQYF
j_gene: TRBJ2-7
d_gene: NA
v_gene: TRBV7-2
abundance: NA

CDR3nt: TGTGCCAGCAGCCCGCAAGACAATGAGCAGTTCTTC
CDR3aa: CASSPQDNEQFF
j_gene: TRBJ2-1
d_gene: NA
v_gene: TRBV4-2
abundance: NA

CDR3nt: TGTGCCAGCACCTCGTTATATAGGACTAGCCAGTACGAGCAGTACTTC
CDR3aa: CASTSLYRTSQYEQYF
j_gene: TRBJ2-7
d_gene: TRBD2
v_gene: TRBV11-2
abundance: NA

CDR3nt: TGTGCCAGCAGCTCATCCAAGCCCGATACGCAGTATTTT
CDR3aa: CASSSSKPDTQYF
j_gene: TRBJ2-3
d_gene: NA
v_gene: TRBV7-2
abundance: many

CDR3nt: TGTGCCAGCAGAGAAGGGGCCAGCTCCTACAATGAGCAGTTCTTC
CDR3aa: CASREGASSYNEQFF
j_gene: TRBJ2-1
d_gene: NA
v_gene: TRBV7-2
abundance: NA

CDR3nt: TGTGCCAGCAGCTTAGTTCTGGGAGTCTACGAGCAGTACTTC
CDR3aa: CASSLVLGVYEQYF
j_gene: TRBJ2-7
d_gene: NA
v_gene: TRBV7-2
abundance: NA

CDR3nt: TGTGCCAGCAGCTTAGATAAGGGGGCGGGTTACGAGCAGTACTTC
CDR3aa: CASSLDKGAGYEQYF
j_gene: TRBJ2-7
d_gene: TRBD1
v_gene: TRBV7-8
abundance: many

CDR3nt: TGTGCCAGCAGCAAGGGAACCGGGACGCTCCTAAGGTTTAATTCACCCCTCCACTTT
CDR3aa: CASSKGTGTLLRFNSPLHF
j_gene: TRBJ1-6
d_gene: NA
v_gene: TRBV28
abundance: few

CDR3nt: TGCAGTGCAATCGGGGGGGCCCCAGATACGCAGTATTTT
CDR3aa: CSAIGGAPDTQYF
j_gene: TRBJ2-3
d_gene: TRBD2
v_gene: TRBV20-1
abundance: NA

CDR3nt: TGTGCCACCAGTGATTTGCGGGACAGGGGGGACAATGAGCAGTTCTTC
CDR3aa: CATSDLRDRGDNEQFF
j_gene: TRBJ2-1
d_gene: TRBD1
v_gene: TRBV24-1
abundance: many

CDR3nt: TGTGCCAGCAGTCTTTCGGGGGCCACGGGGGGCTACACCTTC
CDR3aa: CASSLSGATGGYTF
j_gene: TRBJ1-2
d_gene: NA
v_gene: TRBV7-2
abundance: NA

CDR3nt: TGCGCCAGCAGCTTGGGGTTTGGATACGAAGACGGGGGCTACACCTTC
CDR3aa: CASSLGFGYEDGGYTF
j_gene: TRBJ1-2
d_gene: NA
v_gene: TRBV5-1
abundance: many

CDR3nt: TGTGCCAGCAGCTTTAGTCCCACAGCGGGAGGAGAAAATGAGCAGTTCTTC
CDR3aa: CASSFSPTAGGENEQFF
j_gene: TRBJ2-1
d_gene: TRBD2
v_gene: TRBV11-2
abundance: few

CDR3nt: TGTGCCAGCGGTTCCTTGACTAGCGCCCAAGAGACCCAGTACTTC
CDR3aa: CASGSLTSAQETQYF
j_gene: TRBJ2-5
d_gene: TRBD2
v_gene: TRBV28
abundance: NA

CDR3nt: TGTGCCACCAGTGATTTGCGCGGGGATTCGGAAGATACGCAGTATTTT
CDR3aa: CATSDLRGDSEDTQYF
j_gene: TRBJ2-3
d_gene: NA
v_gene: TRBV24-1
abundance: NA

CDR3nt: TGTGCCAGCAGTGAAGGGGACAGGCCTACCTACGAGCAGTACTTC
CDR3aa: CASSEGDRPTYEQYF
j_gene: TRBJ2-7
d_gene: TRBD1
v_gene: TRBV25-1
abundance: NA

CDR3nt: TGTGCCAGCAGTGAATCGGGGGCCACTGAAGCTTTCTTT
CDR3aa: CASSESGATEAFF
j_gene: TRBJ1-1
d_gene: NA
v_gene: TRBV25-1
abundance: few